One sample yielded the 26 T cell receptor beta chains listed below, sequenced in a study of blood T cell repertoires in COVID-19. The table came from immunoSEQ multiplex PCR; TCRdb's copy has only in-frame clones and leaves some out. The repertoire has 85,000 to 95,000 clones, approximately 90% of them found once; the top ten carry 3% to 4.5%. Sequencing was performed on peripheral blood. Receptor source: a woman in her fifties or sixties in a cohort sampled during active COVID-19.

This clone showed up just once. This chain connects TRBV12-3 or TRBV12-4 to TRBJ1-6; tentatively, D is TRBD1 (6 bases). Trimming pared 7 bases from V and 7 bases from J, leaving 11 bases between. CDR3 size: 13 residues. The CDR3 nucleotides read TGTGCCAGCAACTCAGGGGCGAATTCACCCCTCCACTTT. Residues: CASNSGANSPLHF.

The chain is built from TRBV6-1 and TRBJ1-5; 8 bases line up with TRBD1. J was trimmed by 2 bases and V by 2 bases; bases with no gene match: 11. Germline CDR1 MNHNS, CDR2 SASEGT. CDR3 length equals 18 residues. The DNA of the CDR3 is TGTGCCAGCAGTGAAATGTTTGTCTTGACAGGGGGCAATCAGCCCCAGCATTTT. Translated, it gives CASSEMFVLTGGNQPQHF.

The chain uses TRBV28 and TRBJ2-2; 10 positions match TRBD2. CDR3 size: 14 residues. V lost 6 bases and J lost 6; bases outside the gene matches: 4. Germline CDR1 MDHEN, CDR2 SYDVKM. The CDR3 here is CASSPSGRAGELFF. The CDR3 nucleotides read TGTGCCAGCAGCCCAAGCGGGAGGGCCGGGGAGCTGTTTTTT.

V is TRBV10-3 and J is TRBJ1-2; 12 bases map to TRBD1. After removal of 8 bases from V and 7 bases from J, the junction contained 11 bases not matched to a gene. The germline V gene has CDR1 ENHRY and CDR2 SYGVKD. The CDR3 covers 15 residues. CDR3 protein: CAIWGLGQGAGGYTF. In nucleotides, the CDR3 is TGTGCCATCTGGGGTCTGGGACAGGGGGCCGGTGGCTACACCTTC.

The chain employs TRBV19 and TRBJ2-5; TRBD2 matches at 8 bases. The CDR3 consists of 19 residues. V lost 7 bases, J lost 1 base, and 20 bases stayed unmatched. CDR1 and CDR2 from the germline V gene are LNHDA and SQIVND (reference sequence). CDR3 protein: CASTDLPGLGIPRQETQYF. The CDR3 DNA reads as TGTGCCAGTACTGATCTACCGGGACTAGGTATCCCCCGCCAAGAGACCCAGTACTTC.

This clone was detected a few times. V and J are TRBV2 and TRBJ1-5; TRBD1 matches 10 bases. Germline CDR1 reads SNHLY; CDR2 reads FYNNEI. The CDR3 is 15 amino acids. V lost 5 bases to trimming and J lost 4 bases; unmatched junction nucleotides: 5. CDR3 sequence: CASSWTGGRNQPQHF. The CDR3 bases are TGTGCCAGCAGTTGGACAGGGGGAAGGAATCAGCCCCAGCATTTT.

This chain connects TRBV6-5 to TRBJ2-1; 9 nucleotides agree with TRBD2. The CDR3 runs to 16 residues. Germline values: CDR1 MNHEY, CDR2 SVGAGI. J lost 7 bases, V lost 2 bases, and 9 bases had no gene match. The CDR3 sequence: CASSYGAGGPGNEQFF. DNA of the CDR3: TGTGCCAGCAGTTACGGGGCGGGAGGGCCAGGTAATGAGCAGTTCTTC.

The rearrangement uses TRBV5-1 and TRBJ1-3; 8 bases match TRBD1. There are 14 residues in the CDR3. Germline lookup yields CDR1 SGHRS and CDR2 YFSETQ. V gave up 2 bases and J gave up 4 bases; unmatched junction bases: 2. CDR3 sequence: CASSFQGAGNTIYF. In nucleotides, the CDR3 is TGCGCCAGCAGCTTTCAGGGGGCCGGAAACACCATATATTTT. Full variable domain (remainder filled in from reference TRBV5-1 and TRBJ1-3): KAGVTQTPRYLIKTRGQQVTLSCSPISGHRSVSWYQQTPGQGLQFLFEYFSETQRNKGNFPGRFSGRQFSNSRSEMNVSTLELGDSALYLCASSFQGAGNTIYFGEGSWLTVV.

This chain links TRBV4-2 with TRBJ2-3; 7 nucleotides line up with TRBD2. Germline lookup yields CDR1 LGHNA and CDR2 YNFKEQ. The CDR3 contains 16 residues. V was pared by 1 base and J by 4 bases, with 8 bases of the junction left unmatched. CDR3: CASSQGTAGLADTQYF. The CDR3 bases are TGTGCCAGCAGCCAAGGCACAGCGGGATTGGCAGATACGCAGTATTTT.

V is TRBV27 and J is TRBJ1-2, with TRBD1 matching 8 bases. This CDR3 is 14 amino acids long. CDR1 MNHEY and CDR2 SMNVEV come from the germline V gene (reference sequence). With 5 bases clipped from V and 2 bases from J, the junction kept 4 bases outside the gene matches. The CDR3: CASSPRQGNYGYTF. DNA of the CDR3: TGTGCCAGCAGTCCAAGACAGGGGAACTATGGCTACACCTTC.

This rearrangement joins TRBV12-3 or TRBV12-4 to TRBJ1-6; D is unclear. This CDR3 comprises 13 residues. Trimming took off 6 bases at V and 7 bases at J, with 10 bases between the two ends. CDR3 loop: CASSPTGNSPLHF. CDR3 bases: TGTGCCAGCAGCCCCACCGGGAATTCACCCCTCCACTTT.

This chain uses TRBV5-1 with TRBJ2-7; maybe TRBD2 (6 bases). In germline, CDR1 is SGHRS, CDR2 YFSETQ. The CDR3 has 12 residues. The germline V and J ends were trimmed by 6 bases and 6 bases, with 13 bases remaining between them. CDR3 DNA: TGCGCCAGCATGGCAGGGCGGGGCGAGCAGTACTTC. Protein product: CASMAGRGEQYF.

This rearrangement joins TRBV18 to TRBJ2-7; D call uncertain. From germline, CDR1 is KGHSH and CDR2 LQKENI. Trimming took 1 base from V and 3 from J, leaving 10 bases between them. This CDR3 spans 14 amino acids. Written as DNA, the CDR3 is TGTGCCAGCTCACCACGGCTAGATCTCTACGAGCAGTACTTC. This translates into CASSPRLDLYEQYF.

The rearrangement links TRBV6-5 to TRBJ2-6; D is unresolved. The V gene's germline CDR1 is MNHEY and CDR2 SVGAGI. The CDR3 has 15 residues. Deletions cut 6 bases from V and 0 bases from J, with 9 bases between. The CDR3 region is CASSVGNSGANVLTF. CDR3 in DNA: TGTGCCAGCAGCGTCGGTAACTCTGGGGCCAACGTCCTGACTTTC.

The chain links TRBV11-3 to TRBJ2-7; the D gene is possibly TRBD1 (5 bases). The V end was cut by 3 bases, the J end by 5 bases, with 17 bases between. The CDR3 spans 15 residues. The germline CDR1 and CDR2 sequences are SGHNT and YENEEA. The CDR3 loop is CASSLSHRLQHEQYF. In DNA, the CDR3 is TGTGCCAGCAGCTTGTCCCACAGGTTACAGCACGAGCAGTACTTC.

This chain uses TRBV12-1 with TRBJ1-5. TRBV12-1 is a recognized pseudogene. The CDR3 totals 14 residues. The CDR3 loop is CASSTGGGNQPQHF. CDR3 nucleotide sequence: TGTGCCAGCAGCACCGGAGGAGGCAATCAGCCCCAGCATTTT.

CDR3 sequence (DNA): TGTGCCAGCAGTTTACTTGCTGAGGGAAATTCACCCCTCCACTTT. Encoded protein: CASSLLAEGNSPLHF. The chain links TRBV27 to TRBJ1-6; D unresolved. Germline V gene data show CDR1 as MNHEY and CDR2 as SMNVEV (reference sequence). This CDR3 is built from 15 residues. The V gene lost 2 bases and the J gene lost 7 bases, with 12 bases spanning the gap.

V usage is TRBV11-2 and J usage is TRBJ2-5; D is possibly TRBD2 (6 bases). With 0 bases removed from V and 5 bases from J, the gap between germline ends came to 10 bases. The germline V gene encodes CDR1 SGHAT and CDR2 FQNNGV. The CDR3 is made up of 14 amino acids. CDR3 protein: CASSLDFAGETQYF. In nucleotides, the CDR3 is TGTGCCAGCAGCTTAGATTTTGCGGGGGAGACCCAGTACTTC.

CDR3 protein: CASSHVDRGLDQPQHF. CDR3 DNA: TGCGCCAGCAGCCACGTAGACAGGGGGCTTGATCAGCCCCAGCATTTT. V usage is TRBV4-1 and J usage is TRBJ1-5, with 10 bases that match TRBD1. Germline-derived CDR1 and CDR2 are MGHRA and YSYEKL. The CDR3 is 16 residues long. With V trimmed by 3 bases and J by 5 bases, 7 bases remained unmatched.

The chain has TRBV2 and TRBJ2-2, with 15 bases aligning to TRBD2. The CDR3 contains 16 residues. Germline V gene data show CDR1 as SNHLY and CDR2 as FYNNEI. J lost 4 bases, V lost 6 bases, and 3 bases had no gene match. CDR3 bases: TGTGCCAGCAGACCGGGACTAGCGGGAGGCACCGGGGAGCTGTTTTTT. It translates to CASRPGLAGGTGELFF.

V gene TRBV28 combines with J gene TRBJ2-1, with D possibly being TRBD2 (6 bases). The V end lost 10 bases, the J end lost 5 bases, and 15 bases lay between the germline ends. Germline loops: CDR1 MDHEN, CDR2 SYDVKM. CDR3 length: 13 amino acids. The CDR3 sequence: CATEGTFNNEQFF. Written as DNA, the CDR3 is TGTGCCACAGAGGGGACTTTTAACAATGAGCAGTTCTTC.

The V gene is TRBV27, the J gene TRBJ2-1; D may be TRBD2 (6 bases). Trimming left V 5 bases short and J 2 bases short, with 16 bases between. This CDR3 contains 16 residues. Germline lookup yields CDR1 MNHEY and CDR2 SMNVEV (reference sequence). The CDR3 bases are TGTGCCAGCAGTGCCCTCGGCGGGATGGCCTACAATGAGCAGTTCTTC. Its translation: CASSALGGMAYNEQFF.

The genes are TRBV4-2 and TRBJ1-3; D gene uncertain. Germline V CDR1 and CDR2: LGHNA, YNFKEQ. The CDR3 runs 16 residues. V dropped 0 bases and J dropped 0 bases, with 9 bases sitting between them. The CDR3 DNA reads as TGTGCCAGCAGCCAAGAACGACTCAGCTCTGGAAACACCATATATTTT. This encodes CASSQERLSSGNTIYF.

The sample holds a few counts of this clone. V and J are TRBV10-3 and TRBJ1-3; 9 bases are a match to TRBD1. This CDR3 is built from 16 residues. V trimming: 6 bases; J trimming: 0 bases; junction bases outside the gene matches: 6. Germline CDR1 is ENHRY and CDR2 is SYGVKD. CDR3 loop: CAIRPGTGSSGNTIYF. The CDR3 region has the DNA TGTGCCATCAGACCCGGGACAGGGTCCTCTGGAAACACCATATATTTT.

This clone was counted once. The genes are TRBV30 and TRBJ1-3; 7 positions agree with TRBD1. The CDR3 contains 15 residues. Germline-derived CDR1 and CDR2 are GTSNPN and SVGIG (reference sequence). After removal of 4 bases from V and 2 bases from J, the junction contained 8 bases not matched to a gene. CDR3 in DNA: TGTGCCTGGAACAGGGGTCGCGCCGCTGGAAACACCATATATTTT. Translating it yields CAWNRGRAAGNTIYF.

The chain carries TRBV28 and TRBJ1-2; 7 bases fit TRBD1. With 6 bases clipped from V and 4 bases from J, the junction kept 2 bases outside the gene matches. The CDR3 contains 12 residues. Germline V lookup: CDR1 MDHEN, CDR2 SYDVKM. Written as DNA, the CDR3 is TGTGCCAGCAGACGGGACAGCTATGGCTACACCTTC. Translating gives CASRRDSYGYTF.